This T cell receptor beta chain came from a study of cytomegalovirus exposure and HLA in healthy donors. Concerning this clone itself: Antigen unknown.

Overall study results and limits: Reports credit the classifier with highly specific, highly sensitive diagnosis of cytomegalovirus status.

The donors were members of the validation cohort, which comprised 90 to 150 subjects and was separate from the first cohort of roughly 700 subjects. The CDR3 length is 13 residues. CDR1 is ENHRY, CDR2 SYGVKD, per germline. V was clipped by 8 bases and J by 2 bases, with 13 bases between them. Repertoires were generated with immunoSEQ multiplex PCR, while TCRdb's copy carries only in-frame clones and drops some. The sample yields 60,000 or so clones, 90% seen once. The material sequenced was PBMCs. The V and J genes are TRBV10-3 and TRBJ2-7; D is perhaps TRBD1 (5 bases). The receptor was derived from a man younger than 35 in good health and CMV-seronegative. The CDR3 DNA is TGTGCCATCGGCAGGGCGAGAACCTACGAGCAGTACTTC. It specifies CAIGRARTYEQYF.